The clone carrying this TCR beta chain was seen many times. Its antigen is still unknown. As for time point: newly diagnosed GD, antithyroid drugs for less than 3 months. Following extraction of RNA from PBMCs, that RNA was used to make the TCR library. In Xi'an, China, an endocrinology department was the source of patients. Library construction for TCR beta used iRepertoire HTBI primers and Arm-PCR of CDR3 regions. MiXCR was run by TCRdb on the multiplex PCR reads, yielding one entry per CDR3 protein. The sample records some 560,000 distinct CDR3 sequences, 16% being singletons. The CDR3 has 13 residues. Trimming took 7 bases from V and 3 from J, leaving 11 bases between them. The sample belongs to a study of regulatory T cells in long-lasting Graves disease. Study-level points and caveats: Segments TRBV28, TRBJ1-2 and TRBJ2-5 showed preferential usage in persistent disease.

These records were also assigned to another study, of T cells in Graves' hyperthyroidism and ophthalmopathy. As that report states: Most clonotypes expanded in the thyroid (above 0.001) were also present in blood.

The chain employs TRBV12-3 or TRBV12-4 and TRBJ2-3, with TRBD1 as a possible D gene (6 bases). The receptor's source is a woman aged 35-60 years with Graves disease. The specimen was peripheral blood mononuclear cells (PBMCs), collected at new diagnosis, from a patient treated with antithyroid drugs. The CDR3 loop reads CASNHRETDTQYF. The CDR3 nucleotides are TGTGCCAGCAACCACAGGGAAACAGATACGCAGTATTTT.